This T cell receptor (beta chain) was identified during a study of cytomegalovirus exposure and HLA in healthy donors. For this clone: Antigen specificity is unknown.

Germline V gene data show CDR1 as SGHDT and CDR2 as YYEEEE. This CDR3 contains 14 residues. The V end lost 4 bases, the J end lost 2 bases, and 12 bases lay between the germline ends. General observations from the study: The majority of TCR sequences were rare, yet some public TCRs appeared in many donors.

PCR amplification relied on 60 Vbeta primers (plus 13 Jbeta primers). TCRdb keeps only in-frame clones here, not all; method: immunoSEQ multiplex PCR. The table lists 65,000 or so clones, around three quarters of them singletons. The V gene is TRBV5-6, the J gene TRBJ2-5; possible D gene TRBD2, 5 bases. Sequenced material: PBMCs. The TCR originated in a woman aged 40 to 50 in good health and CMV-seropositive. The CDR3 region is CASSIGRGQETQYF. CDR3 sequence (DNA): TGTGCCAGCAGCATAGGCCGGGGTCAAGAGACCCAGTACTTC.